The rows below give T cell receptor beta chains drawn from one sample of a study of cytomegalovirus exposure and HLA in healthy donors. The method was immunoSEQ multiplex PCR; TCRdb's version includes in-frame clones alone and lacks a portion of them. The specimen's table records about 160,000 clones. Sequencing input: PBMCs. These receptors were collected from a woman aged 60-75 years in good health and CMV-seronegative. Both conserved end residues are part of each CDR3. The D gene is left open where the match is weak.

d_gene	v_gene	j_gene	CDR3aa	CDR3nt
TRBD1	TRBV6-1	TRBJ2-5	CASSNIGGLETQYF	TGTGCCAGCAGCAATATAGGGGGCCTGGAGACCCAGTACTTC
-	TRBV6-5	TRBJ1-5	CASSYGQGNQPQHF	TGTGCCAGCAGTTACGGGCAGGGAAATCAGCCCCAGCATTTT
-	TRBV6-5	TRBJ1-1	CASHAQVNTEAFF	TGTGCCAGCCATGCTCAGGTGAACACTGAAGCTTTCTTT
-	TRBV18	TRBJ2-5	CASSPGWDTQETQYF	TGTGCCAGCTCACCGGGTTGGGACACCCAAGAGACCCAGTACTTC
TRBD2	TRBV7-7	TRBJ2-5	CASSLASGLATQETQYF	TGTGCCAGCAGCTTAGCTTCCGGACTAGCGACCCAAGAGACCCAGTACTTC
-	TRBV7-3	TRBJ2-1	CASSLEGDEQFF	TGTGCCAGCAGCTTAGAAGGGGATGAGCAGTTCTTC
TRBD2	TRBV7-2	TRBJ2-1	CASSPSGGSYNEQFF	TGTGCCAGCAGTCCTAGCGGGGGGAGCTACAATGAGCAGTTCTTC
TRBD1	TRBV5-1	TRBJ1-2	CASSSGTGDYGYTF	TGCGCCAGCAGTTCCGGGACAGGGGACTATGGCTACACCTTC
TRBD1	TRBV19	TRBJ1-2	CASSLAGGWNGYTF	TGTGCCAGTAGTCTAGCAGGGGGCTGGAATGGCTACACCTTC
-	TRBV9	TRBJ2-5	CASSPPEVIGEETQYF	TGTGCCAGCAGCCCTCCAGAGGTGATCGGGGAAGAGACCCAGTACTTC
TRBD1	TRBV18	TRBJ1-1	CASSRTGATEAFF	TGTGCCAGCTCACGGACAGGGGCCACTGAAGCTTTCTTT
TRBD2	TRBV7-9	TRBJ2-7	CASSNPGGTYEQYF	TGTGCCAGCAGCAATCCGGGAGGAACCTACGAGCAGTACTTC